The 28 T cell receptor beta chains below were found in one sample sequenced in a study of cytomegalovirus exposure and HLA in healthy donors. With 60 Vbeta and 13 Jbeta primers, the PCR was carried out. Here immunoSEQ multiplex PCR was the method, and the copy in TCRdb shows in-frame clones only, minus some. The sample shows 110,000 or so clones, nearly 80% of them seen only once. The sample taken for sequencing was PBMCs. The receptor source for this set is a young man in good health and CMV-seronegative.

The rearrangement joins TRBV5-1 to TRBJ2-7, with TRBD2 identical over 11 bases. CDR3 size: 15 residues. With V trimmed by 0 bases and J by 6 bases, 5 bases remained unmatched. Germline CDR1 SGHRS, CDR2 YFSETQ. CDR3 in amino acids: CASSLDTSGSREQYF. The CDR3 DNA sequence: TGCGCCAGCAGCTTGGACACTAGCGGGAGCCGCGAGCAGTACTTC.

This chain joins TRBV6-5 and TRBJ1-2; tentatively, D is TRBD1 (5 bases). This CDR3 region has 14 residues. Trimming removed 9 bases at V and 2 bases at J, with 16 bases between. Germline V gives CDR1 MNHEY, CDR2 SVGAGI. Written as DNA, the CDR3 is TGTGCCAGTTGCCCACCGGGACTCAACTATGGCTACACCTTC. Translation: CASCPPGLNYGYTF.

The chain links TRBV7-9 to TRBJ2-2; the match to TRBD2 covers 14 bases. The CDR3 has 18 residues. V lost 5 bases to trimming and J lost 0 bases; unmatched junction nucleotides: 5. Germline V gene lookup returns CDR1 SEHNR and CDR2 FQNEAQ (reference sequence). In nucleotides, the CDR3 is TGTGCCAGCAGCGCGGGACTAGCGGGGGAATCGAACACCGGGGAGCTGTTTTTT. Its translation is CASSAGLAGESNTGELFF. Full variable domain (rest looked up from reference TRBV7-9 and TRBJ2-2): DTGVSQNPRHKITKRGQNVTFRCDPISEHNRLYWYRQTLGQGPEFLTYFQNEAQLEKSRLLSDRFSAERPKGSFSTLEIQRTEQGDSAMYLCASSAGLAGESNTGELFFGEGSRLTVL.

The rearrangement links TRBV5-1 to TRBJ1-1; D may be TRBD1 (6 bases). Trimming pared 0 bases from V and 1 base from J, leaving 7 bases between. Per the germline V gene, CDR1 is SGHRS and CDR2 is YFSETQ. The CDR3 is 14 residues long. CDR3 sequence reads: CASSLGDTNTEAFF. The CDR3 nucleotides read TGCGCCAGCAGCTTGGGGGACACGAACACTGAAGCTTTCTTT.

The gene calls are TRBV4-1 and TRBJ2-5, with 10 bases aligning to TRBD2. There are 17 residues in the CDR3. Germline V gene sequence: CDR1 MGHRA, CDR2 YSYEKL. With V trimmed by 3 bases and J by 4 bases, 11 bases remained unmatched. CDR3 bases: TGCGCCAGCAGCCACCTAGTGCAAGCGGGGGGGCCAGAGACCCAGTACTTC. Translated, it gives CASSHLVQAGGPETQYF.

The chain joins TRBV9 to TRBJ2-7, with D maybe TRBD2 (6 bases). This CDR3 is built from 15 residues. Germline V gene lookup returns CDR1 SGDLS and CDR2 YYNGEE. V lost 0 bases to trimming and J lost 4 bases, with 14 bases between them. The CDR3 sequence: CASSVDAGSTYEQYF. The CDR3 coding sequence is TGTGCCAGCAGCGTAGATGCGGGGTCTACGTACGAGCAGTACTTC.

CDR3 DNA: TGCGCCAGCAGCCAAATACAGGGAATTCTCACTAATGAAAAACTGTTTTTT. It codes for CASSQIQGILTNEKLFF. V and J are TRBV4-1 and TRBJ1-4, with a weak D call TRBD1 (6 bases). Germline V gives CDR1 MGHRA, CDR2 YSYEKL. This CDR3 is built from 17 residues. V dropped 2 bases and J dropped 2 bases, with 15 bases sitting between them.

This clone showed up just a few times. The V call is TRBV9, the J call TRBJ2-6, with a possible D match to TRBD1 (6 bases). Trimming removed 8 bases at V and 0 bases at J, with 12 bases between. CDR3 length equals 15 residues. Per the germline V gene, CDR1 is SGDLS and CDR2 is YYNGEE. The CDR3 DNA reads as TGTGCCAGACCGGGACAATTCTCTGGGGCCAACGTCCTGACTTTC. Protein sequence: CARPGQFSGANVLTF.

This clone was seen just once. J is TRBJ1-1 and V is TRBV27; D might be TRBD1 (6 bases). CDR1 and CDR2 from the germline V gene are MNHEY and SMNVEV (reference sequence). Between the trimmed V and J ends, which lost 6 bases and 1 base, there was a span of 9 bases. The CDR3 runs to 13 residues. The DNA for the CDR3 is TGTGCCAGCAGCCGACAGGCGAACACTGAAGCTTTCTTT. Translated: CASSRQANTEAFF.

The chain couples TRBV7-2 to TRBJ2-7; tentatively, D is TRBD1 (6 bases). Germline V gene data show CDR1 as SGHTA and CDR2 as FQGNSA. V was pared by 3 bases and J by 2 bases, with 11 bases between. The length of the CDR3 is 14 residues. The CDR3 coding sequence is TGTGCCAGCAGCTTTGGGACAAATACCTACGAGCAGTACTTC. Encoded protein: CASSFGTNTYEQYF.

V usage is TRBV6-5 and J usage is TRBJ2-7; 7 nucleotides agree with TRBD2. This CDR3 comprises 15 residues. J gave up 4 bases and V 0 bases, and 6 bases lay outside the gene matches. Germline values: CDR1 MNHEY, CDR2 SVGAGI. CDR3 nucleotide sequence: TGTGCCAGCAGTTACTCGCCTAGCGGTGGTTACGAGCAGTACTTC. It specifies CASSYSPSGGYEQYF.

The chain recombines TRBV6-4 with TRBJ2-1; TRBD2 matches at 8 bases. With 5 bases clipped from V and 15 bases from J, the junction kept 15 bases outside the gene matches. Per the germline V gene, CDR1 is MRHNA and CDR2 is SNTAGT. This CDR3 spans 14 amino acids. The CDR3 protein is CASSPGLEVGDPFF. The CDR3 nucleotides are TGTGCCAGCAGTCCGGGACTAGAAGTAGGCGATCCGTTCTTC.

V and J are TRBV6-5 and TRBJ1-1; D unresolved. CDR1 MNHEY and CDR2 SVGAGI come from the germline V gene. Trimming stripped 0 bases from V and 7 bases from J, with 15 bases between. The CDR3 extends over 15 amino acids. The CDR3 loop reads CASSYSIGVSSEAFF. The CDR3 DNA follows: TGTGCCAGCAGTTACTCGATCGGGGTAAGCAGTGAAGCTTTCTTT.

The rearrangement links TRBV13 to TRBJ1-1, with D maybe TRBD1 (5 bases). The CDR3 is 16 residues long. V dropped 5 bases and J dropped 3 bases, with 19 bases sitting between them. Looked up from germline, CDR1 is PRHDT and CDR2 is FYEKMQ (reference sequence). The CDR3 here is CASSTSRRGRDTEAFF. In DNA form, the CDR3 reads TGTGCCAGCAGCACCTCCCGACGCGGCAGGGACACTGAAGCTTTCTTT.

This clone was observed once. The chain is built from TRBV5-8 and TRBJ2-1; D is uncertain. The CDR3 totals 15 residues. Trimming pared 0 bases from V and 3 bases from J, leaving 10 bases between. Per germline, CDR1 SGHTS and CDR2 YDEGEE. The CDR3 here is CASSLGRYSYNEQFF. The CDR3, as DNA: TGTGCCAGCAGCTTGGGTCGTTACAGCTACAATGAGCAGTTCTTC.

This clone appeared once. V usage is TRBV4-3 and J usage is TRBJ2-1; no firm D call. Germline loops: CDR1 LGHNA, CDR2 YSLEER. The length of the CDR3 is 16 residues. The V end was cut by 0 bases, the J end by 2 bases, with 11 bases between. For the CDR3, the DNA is TGCGCCAGCAGCCAAGATTGGGCAGCCCCCTACAATGAGCAGTTCTTC. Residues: CASSQDWAAPYNEQFF.

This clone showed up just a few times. CDR3 DNA: TGCGCCAGCAGCCGCGGACAGTCTGGGGCCAACGTCCTGACTTTC. Protein: CASSRGQSGANVLTF. The V and J genes are TRBV4-3 and TRBJ2-6; TRBD1 is a possible D gene (6 bases). The CDR3 covers 15 residues. Germline assignment: CDR1 LGHNA and CDR2 YSLEER. With 4 bases removed from V and 1 base from J, the gap between germline ends came to 8 bases.

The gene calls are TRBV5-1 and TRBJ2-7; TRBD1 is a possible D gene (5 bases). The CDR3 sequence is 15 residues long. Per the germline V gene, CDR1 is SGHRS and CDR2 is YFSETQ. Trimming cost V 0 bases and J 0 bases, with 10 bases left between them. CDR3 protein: CASSLASQGSYEQYF. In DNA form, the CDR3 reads TGCGCCAGCAGCTTGGCGAGTCAGGGCTCCTACGAGCAGTACTTC.

This CDR3 is CASIRGQKNTGELFF. In DNA form, the CDR3 reads TGTGCCAGCATCCGCGGACAGAAGAACACCGGGGAGCTGTTTTTT. This chain joins TRBV6-6 and TRBJ2-2; D may be TRBD1 (6 bases). Deletions cut 7 bases from V and 1 base from J, with 13 bases between. Germline V gene lookup returns CDR1 MNHNY and CDR2 SVGAGI (reference sequence). The CDR3 consists of 15 residues.

In DNA form, the CDR3 reads TGTGCCAGCAGCCGGTCGGGGACAGGGGCCTACACCGGGGAGCTGTTTTTT. This sequence encodes CASSRSGTGAYTGELFF. The chain recombines TRBV5-5 with TRBJ2-2, with 10 bases aligning to TRBD1. CDR3 length equals 17 residues. CDR1 is SGHKS, CDR2 YYEKEE, per germline (reference sequence). With 4 bases clipped from V and 3 bases from J, the junction kept 9 bases outside the gene matches.

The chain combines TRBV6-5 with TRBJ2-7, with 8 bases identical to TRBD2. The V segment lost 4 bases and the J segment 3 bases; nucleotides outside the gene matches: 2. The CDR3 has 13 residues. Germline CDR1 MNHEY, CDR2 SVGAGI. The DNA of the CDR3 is TGTGCCAGCAGTTCTCGGGGGGGCTACGAGCAGTACTTC. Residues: CASSSRGGYEQYF.

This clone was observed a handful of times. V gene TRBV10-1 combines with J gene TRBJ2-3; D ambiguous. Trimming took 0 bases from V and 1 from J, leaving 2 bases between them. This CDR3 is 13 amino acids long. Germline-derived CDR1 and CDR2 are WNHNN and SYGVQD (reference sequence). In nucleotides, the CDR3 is TGCGCCAGCAGTGAGTCCGGCACAGATACGCAGTATTTT. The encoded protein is CASSESGTDTQYF.

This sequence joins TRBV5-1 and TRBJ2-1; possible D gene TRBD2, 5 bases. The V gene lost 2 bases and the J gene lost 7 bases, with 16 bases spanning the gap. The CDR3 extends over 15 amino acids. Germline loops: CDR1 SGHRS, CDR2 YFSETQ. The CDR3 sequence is CASSLASPERNEQFF. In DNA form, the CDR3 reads TGCGCCAGCAGCTTAGCTAGCCCCGAAAGGAATGAGCAGTTCTTC.

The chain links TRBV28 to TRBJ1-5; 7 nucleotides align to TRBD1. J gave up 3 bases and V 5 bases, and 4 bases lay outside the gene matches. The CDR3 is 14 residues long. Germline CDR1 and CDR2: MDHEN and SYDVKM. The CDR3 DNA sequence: TGTGCCAGCAGTCCGGGACAGCTCAATCAGCCCCAGCATTTT. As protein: CASSPGQLNQPQHF.

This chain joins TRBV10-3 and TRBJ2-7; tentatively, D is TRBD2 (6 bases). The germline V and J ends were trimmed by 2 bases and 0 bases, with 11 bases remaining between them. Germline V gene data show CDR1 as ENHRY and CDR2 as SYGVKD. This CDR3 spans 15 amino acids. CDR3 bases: TGTGCCATCAGTGAGGCCTTGGGGGGCTCCTACGAGCAGTACTTC. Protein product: CAISEALGGSYEQYF.

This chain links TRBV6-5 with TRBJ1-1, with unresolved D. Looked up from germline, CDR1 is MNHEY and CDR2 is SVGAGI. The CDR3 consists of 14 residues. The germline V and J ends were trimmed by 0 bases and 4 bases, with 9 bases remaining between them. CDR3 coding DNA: TGTGCCAGCAGTTACTCCGGGGTGGCCACTGAAGCTTTCTTT. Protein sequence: CASSYSGVATEAFF.

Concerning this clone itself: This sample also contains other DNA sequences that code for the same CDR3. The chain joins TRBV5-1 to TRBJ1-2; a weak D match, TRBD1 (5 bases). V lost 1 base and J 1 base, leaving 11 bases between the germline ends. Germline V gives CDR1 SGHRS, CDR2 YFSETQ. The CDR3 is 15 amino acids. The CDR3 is CASSLSPGGNYGYTF. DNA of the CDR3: TGCGCCAGCAGCTTGTCTCCCGGGGGTAACTATGGCTACACCTTC.

In nucleotides, the CDR3 is TGTGCCAGCAGTTGGGGCGGGACCACAGATACGCAGTATTTT. This gives the protein CASSWGGTTDTQYF. The chain joins TRBV27 to TRBJ2-3, with D possibly TRBD2 on 6 matching bases. Per the germline V gene, CDR1 is MNHEY and CDR2 is SMNVEV (reference sequence). Trimming left V 4 bases short and J 2 bases short, with 10 bases between. The CDR3 contains 14 residues.